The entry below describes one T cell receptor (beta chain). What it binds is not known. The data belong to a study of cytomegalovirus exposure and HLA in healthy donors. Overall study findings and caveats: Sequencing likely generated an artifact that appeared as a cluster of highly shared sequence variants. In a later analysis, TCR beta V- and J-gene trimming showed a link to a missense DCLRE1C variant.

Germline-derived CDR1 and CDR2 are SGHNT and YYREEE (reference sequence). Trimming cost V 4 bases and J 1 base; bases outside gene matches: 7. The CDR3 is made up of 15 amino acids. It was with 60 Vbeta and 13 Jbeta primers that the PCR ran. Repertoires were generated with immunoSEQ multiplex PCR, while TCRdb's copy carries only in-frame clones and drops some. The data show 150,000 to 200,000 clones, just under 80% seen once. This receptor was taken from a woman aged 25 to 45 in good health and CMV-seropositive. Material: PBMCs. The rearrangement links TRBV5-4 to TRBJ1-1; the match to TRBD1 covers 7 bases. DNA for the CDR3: TGTGCCAGCAGCGCGCCCCGGACAGGGAACACTGAAGCTTTCTTT. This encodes CASSAPRTGNTEAFF.